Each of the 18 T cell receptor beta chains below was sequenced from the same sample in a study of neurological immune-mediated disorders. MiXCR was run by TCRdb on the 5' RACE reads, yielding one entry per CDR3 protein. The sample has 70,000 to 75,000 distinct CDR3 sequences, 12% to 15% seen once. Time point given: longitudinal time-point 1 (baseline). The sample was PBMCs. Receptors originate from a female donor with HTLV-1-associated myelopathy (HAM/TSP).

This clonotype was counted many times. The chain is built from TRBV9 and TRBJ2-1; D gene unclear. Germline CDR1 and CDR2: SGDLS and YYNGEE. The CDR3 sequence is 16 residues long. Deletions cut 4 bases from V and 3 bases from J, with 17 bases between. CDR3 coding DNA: TGTGCCAGCAGCATTTCGACCCAGCAAAACTACAATGAGCAGTTCTTC. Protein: CASSISTQQNYNEQFF.

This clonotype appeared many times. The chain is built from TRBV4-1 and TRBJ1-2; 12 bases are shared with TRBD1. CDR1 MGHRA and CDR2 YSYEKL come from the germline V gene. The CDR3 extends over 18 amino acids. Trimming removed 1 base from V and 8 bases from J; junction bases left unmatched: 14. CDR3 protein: CASSQVTQGTGGIRGYTF. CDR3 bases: TGCGCCAGCAGCCAAGTCACCCAGGGGACAGGGGGCATAAGGGGCTACACCTTC.

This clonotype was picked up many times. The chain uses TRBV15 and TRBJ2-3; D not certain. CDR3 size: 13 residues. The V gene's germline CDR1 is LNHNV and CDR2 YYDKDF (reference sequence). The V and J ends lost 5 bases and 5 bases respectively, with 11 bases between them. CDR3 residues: CATSDRVIDTQYF. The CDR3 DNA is TGTGCCACCAGCGACCGGGTCATAGATACGCAGTATTTT.

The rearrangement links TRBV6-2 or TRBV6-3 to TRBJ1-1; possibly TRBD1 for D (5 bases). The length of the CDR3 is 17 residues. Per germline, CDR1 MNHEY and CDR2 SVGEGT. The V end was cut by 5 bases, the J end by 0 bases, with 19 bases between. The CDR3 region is CASSRLEMGPMNTEAFF. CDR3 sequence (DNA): TGTGCCAGCAGTCGCCTTGAAATGGGACCTATGAACACTGAAGCTTTCTTT.

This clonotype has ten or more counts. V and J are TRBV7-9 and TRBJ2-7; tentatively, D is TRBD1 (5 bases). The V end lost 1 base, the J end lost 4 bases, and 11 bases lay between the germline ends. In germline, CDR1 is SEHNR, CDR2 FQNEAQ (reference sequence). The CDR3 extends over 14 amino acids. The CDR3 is CASSLEGRVYEQYF. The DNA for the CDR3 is TGTGCCAGCAGCTTAGAGGGCAGGGTATACGAGCAGTACTTC.

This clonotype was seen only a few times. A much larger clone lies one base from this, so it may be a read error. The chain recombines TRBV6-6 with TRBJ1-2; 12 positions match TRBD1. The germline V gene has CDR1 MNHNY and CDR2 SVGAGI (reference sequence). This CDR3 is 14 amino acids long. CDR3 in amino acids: CVSQMGQGADGYTF. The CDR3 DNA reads TGTGTCAGCCAAATGGGACAGGGGGCGGATGGCTACACCTTC.

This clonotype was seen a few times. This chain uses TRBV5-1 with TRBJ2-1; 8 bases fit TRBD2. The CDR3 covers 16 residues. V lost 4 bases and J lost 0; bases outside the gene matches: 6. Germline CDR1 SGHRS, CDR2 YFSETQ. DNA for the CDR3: TGCGCCAGCAGCAGCGAACGGGGGGGCTCCTACAATGAGCAGTTCTTC. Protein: CASSSERGGSYNEQFF.

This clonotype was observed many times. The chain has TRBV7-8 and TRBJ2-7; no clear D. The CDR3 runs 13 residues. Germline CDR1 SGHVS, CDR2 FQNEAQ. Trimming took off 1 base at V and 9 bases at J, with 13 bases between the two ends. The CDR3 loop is CASSLGSREVQYF. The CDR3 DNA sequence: TGTGCCAGCAGCTTAGGCTCCAGAGAAGTGCAGTACTTC.

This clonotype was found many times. CDR3 sequence: CASSSVPGTDTQYF. The CDR3 region has the DNA TGTGCCAGCAGTTCCGTCCCTGGCACAGATACGCAGTATTTT. The chain couples TRBV27 to TRBJ2-3; D gene unclear. CDR1 and CDR2 (germline): MNHEY, SMNVEV (reference sequence). The V gene lost 4 bases and the J gene lost 1 base, with 9 bases spanning the gap. The CDR3 sequence is 14 residues long.

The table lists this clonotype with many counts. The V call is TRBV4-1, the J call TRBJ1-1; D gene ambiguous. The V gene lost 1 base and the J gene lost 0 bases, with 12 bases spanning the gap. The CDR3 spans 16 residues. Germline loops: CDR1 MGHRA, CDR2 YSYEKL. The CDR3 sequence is CASSQVVGRMNTEAFF. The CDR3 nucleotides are TGCGCCAGCAGCCAAGTGGTAGGACGTATGAACACTGAAGCTTTCTTT.

The CDR3 is CASSRDFGSCTF. The DNA for the CDR3 is TGTGCCAGCAGTCGAGATTTCGGGAGCTGCACCTTC. V and J are TRBV12-3 or TRBV12-4 and TRBJ1-2; D gene unclear. The germline V and J ends were trimmed by 5 bases and 13 bases, with 17 bases remaining between them. The CDR3 contains 12 residues.

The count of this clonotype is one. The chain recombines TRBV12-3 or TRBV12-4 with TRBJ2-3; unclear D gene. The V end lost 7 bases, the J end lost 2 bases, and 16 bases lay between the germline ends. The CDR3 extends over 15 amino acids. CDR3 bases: TGTGCCAGCACCCCTGGACGGGTCTTCACAGATACGCAGTATTTT. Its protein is CASTPGRVFTDTQYF.

In DNA form, the CDR3 reads TGTGCCAGCAGTACACAGGGGGCGCGGCGGTATGAGCAGTACTTC. As protein: CASSTQGARRYEQYF. This rearrangement joins TRBV27 to TRBJ2-7, with TRBD1 identical over 9 bases. CDR1 and CDR2 from the germline V gene are MNHEY and SMNVEV (reference sequence). The CDR3 consists of 15 residues. With V trimmed by 5 bases and J by 7 bases, 12 bases remained unmatched.

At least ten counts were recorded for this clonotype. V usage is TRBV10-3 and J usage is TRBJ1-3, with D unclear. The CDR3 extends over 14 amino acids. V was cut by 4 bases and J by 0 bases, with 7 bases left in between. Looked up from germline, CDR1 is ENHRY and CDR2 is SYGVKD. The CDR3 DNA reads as TGTGCCATCAGTGTCAGCAACTCTGGAAACACCATATATTTT. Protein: CAISVSNSGNTIYF.

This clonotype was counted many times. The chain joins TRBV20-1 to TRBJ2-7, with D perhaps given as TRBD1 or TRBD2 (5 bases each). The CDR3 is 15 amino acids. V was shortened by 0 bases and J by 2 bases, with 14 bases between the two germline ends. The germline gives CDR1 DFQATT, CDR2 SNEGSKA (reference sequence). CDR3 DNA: TGCAGTGCTAGAGATACCAGAAGGGACGCCTACGAGCAGTACTTC. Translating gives CSARDTRRDAYEQYF.

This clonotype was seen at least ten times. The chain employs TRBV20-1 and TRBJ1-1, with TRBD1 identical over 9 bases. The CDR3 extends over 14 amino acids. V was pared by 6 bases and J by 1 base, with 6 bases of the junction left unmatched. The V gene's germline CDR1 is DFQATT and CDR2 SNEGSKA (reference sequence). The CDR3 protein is CSAYRGLTNTEAFF. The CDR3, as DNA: TGCAGTGCCTACAGGGGGCTTACGAACACTGAAGCTTTCTTT.

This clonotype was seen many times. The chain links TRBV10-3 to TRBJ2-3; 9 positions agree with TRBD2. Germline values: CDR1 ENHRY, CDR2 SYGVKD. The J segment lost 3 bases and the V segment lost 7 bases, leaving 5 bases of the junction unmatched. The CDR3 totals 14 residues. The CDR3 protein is CAITGTSRTDTQYF. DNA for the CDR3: TGTGCCATCACCGGGACTAGCAGGACAGATACGCAGTATTTT.

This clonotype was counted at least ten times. The CDR3 reads CAITKQGGSPLHF. CDR3 DNA sequence: TGTGCCATCACCAAACAGGGAGGTTCACCCCTCCACTTT. J is TRBJ1-6 and V is TRBV12-3 or TRBV12-4; a possible D gene is TRBD1 (6 bases). Trimming took 10 bases from V and 9 from J, leaving 16 bases between them. There are 13 residues in the CDR3.